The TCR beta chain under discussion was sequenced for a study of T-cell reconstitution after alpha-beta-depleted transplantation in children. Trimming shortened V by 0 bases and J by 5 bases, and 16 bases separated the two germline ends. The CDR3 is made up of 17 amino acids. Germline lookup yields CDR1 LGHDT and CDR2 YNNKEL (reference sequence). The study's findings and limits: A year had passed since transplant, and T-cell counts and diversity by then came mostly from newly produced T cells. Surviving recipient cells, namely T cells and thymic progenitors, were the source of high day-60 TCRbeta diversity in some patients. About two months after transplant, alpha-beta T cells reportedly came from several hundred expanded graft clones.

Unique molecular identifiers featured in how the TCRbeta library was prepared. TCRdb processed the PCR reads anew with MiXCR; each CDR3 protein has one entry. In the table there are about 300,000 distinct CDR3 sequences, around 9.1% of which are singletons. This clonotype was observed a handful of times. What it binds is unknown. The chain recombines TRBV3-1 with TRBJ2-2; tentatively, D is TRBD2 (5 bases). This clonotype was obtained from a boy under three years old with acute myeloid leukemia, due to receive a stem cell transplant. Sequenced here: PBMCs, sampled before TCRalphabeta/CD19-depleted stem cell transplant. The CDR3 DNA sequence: TGTGCCAGCAGCCAAGAACGCTACCGGGATGGGACCGGGGAGCTGTTTTTT. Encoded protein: CASSQERYRDGTGELFF.